This T cell receptor beta chain was found in a study of T cell repertoires in cytomegalovirus infection. Across the whole study: Both a matching HLA type and CMV infection were indicated by public TCR beta signatures.

This clonotype was counted ten times or more. Using its own MiXCR run on the reads, TCRdb lists one record per CDR3 protein. The table includes about 180,000 distinct CDR3 sequences, 13% to 15% detected once. The sample comprised PBMCs. The receptor was isolated from a human donor in good health (CMV status not recorded). Some clones in this sample may be carry-over from other donors' samples.

CDR3 in amino acids: CASSLDRGGLETQYF. DNA of the CDR3: TGTGCCAGCAGCTTAGACAGGGGGGGCTTGGAGACCCAGTACTTC. The J gene is TRBJ2-5, the V gene TRBV7-8; D possibly corresponds to TRBD1 (8 bases). The CDR3 covers 15 residues. V lost 1 base and J 5 bases, leaving 14 bases between the germline ends. The germline gives CDR1 SGHVS, CDR2 FQNEAQ.